One sample yielded the 25 T cell receptor beta chains listed below, sequenced in a study of beta chain features in type 1 diabetes. Expressed TCRB transcripts were sequenced, since all the RNA that had been isolated was reverse transcribed. Profiling relied on immunoSEQ multiplex PCR, and the TCRdb table lists in-frame clones only, not all of them. The sample yields 350,000 to 450,000 clones, more than 11% seen once. The material sequenced was naive CD4+ T cells from blood. The receptor set was obtained from a man younger than 45 in good health.

The chain uses TRBV7-2 and TRBJ1-5, with no clear D. The V gene's germline CDR1 is SGHTA and CDR2 FQGNSA. V lost 4 bases to trimming and J lost 1 base, with 8 bases between them. The CDR3 loop spans 14 amino acids. CDR3 nucleotide sequence: TGTGCCAGCAGCTCGTCGAAGAGCAATCAGCCCCAGCATTTT. This codes for CASSSSKSNQPQHF. Full variable domain (rest looked up from reference TRBV7-2 and TRBJ1-5): GAGVSQSPSNKVTEKGKDVELRCDPISGHTALYWYRQSLGQGLEFLIYFQGNSAPDKSGLPSDRFSAERTGGSVSTLTIQRTQQEDSAVYLCASSSSKSNQPQHFGDGTRLSIL.

This clone was recorded a few times. The chain employs TRBV18 and TRBJ2-1, with unresolved D. CDR1 and CDR2 from the germline V gene are KGHSH and LQKENI. The CDR3 is 14 amino acids. V lost 0 bases and J 6 bases, leaving 9 bases between the germline ends. This CDR3 is CASSPPGPSNEQFF. In DNA, the CDR3 is TGTGCCAGCTCACCACCGGGCCCAAGCAATGAGCAGTTCTTC.

The J gene is TRBJ1-1, the V gene TRBV27, with D possibly being TRBD1 (5 bases). CDR1 MNHEY and CDR2 SMNVEV come from the germline V gene (reference sequence). The CDR3 consists of 14 residues. Trimming took off 3 bases at V and 2 bases at J, with 10 bases between the two ends. CDR3 residues: CASSLTGGNTEAFF. CDR3 coding DNA: TGTGCCAGCAGTTTGACGGGGGGAAACACTGAAGCTTTCTTT.

For this clone: Other DNA sequences in the same sample also yield this CDR3. The chain combines TRBV20-1 with TRBJ2-1, with D uncertain. Germline CDR1 reads DFQATT; CDR2 reads SNEGSKA (reference sequence). CDR3 size: 10 residues. V lost 3 bases and J lost 8, with 5 bases in between. DNA for the CDR3: TGCAGTGCTAGCGGCGATGAGCAGTTCTTC. Its protein product is CSASGDEQFF.

The chain links TRBV7-9 to TRBJ2-4; possible D gene TRBD1, 5 bases. The germline V gene encodes CDR1 SEHNR and CDR2 FQNEAQ (reference sequence). V lost 5 bases, J lost 0 bases, and 14 bases lay in between. The CDR3 has 16 residues. CDR3 in amino acids: CASSASHRLAKNIQYF. CDR3 bases: TGTGCCAGCAGCGCGAGCCACAGGCTAGCCAAAAACATTCAGTACTTC.

The chain has TRBV29-1 and TRBJ2-1; unclear D gene. The germline V gene has CDR1 SQVTM and CDR2 ANQGSEA. V was trimmed by 6 bases and J by 9 bases, leaving 6 bases between them. The CDR3 is 9 amino acids. The CDR3 DNA sequence: TGCAGCGTCTTGGGTGAGCAGTTCTTC. This gives the protein CSVLGEQFF.

This clone was seen a few times. The chain links TRBV4-3 to TRBJ2-1, with TRBD2 matching over 7 bases. This CDR3 is built from 17 residues. Germline loops: CDR1 LGHNA, CDR2 YSLEER. J was trimmed by 0 bases and V by 3 bases; bases with no gene match: 8. The CDR3: CASSQGGGFSSYNEQFF. As DNA, the CDR3 is TGCGCCAGCAGCCAGGGGGGAGGGTTCAGCTCCTACAATGAGCAGTTCTTC.

V usage is TRBV11-2 and J usage is TRBJ2-1, with D possibly being TRBD1 (6 bases). The germline V and J ends were trimmed by 0 bases and 9 bases, with 6 bases remaining between them. Germline V gene data show CDR1 as SGHAT and CDR2 as FQNNGV. There are 12 residues in the CDR3. CDR3 amino acids: CASSLETGEQFF. CDR3 in DNA: TGTGCCAGCAGCTTAGAGACAGGTGAGCAGTTCTTC.

The V call is TRBV4-3, the J call TRBJ2-3; no reliable D call. Germline CDR1 is LGHNA and CDR2 is YSLEER. The CDR3 is made up of 15 amino acids. V was shortened by 0 bases and J by 6 bases, with 13 bases between the two germline ends. The CDR3 bases are TGCGCCAGCAGCCAAGATCGGCTCCCCTTGGATACGCAGTATTTT. The encoded protein is CASSQDRLPLDTQYF.

The gene calls are TRBV7-2 and TRBJ2-7, with D maybe TRBD1 (5 bases). V lost 5 bases to trimming and J lost 2 bases, with 16 bases between them. CDR1 is SGHTA and CDR2 is FQGNSA in the germline V gene. This CDR3 contains 15 residues. CDR3 loop: CASSLDRARPYEQYF. DNA for the CDR3: TGTGCCAGCAGCCTCGACAGAGCCCGTCCCTACGAGCAGTACTTC. The entire variable domain, with the rest obtained from reference TRBV7-2 and TRBJ2-7, is as follows: GAGVSQSPSNKVTEKGKDVELRCDPISGHTALYWYRQSLGQGLEFLIYFQGNSAPDKSGLPSDRFSAERTGGSVSTLTIQRTQQEDSAVYLCASSLDRARPYEQYFGPGTRLTVT.

As concerns this clone: This same CDR3 is encoded by further DNA sequences in the sample. The CDR3 sequence: CASSLGLAADTQYF. CDR3 sequence (DNA): TGTGCCAGCAGTTTAGGGCTAGCTGCAGATACGCAGTATTTT. The V call is TRBV27, the J call TRBJ2-3; perhaps TRBD2 as D (5 bases). V was shortened by 2 bases and J by 4 bases, with 10 bases between the two germline ends. This CDR3 has 14 residues. The germline V gene has CDR1 MNHEY and CDR2 SMNVEV (reference sequence).

The chain joins TRBV4-3 to TRBJ2-3; D ambiguous. The V and J ends lost 0 bases and 0 bases respectively, with 4 bases between them. This CDR3 is built from 14 residues. CDR1 is LGHNA and CDR2 is YSLEER in the germline V gene. The CDR3 sequence: CASSQDTSTDTQYF. In nucleotides, the CDR3 is TGCGCCAGCAGCCAAGATACAAGCACAGATACGCAGTATTTT.

The rearrangement uses TRBV7-2 and TRBJ1-1; perhaps TRBD1 as D (5 bases). V lost 0 bases, J lost 3 bases, and 11 bases lay in between. The CDR3 extends over 15 amino acids. CDR1 and CDR2 from the germline V gene are SGHTA and FQGNSA. CDR3 residues: CASSLAAGTYTEAFF. Here the CDR3 DNA reads TGTGCCAGCAGCTTAGCGGCAGGGACTTACACTGAAGCTTTCTTT.

The V gene is TRBV7-9, the J gene TRBJ2-3, with a possible D match to TRBD1 (5 bases). Trimming removed 2 bases from V and 2 bases from J, with 20 bases in between. There are 18 residues in the CDR3. Germline V gene data show CDR1 as SEHNR and CDR2 as FQNEAQ (reference sequence). Written as DNA, the CDR3 is TGTGCCAGCAGCTTACGTAAGGGGAACGCGGAACACACAGATACGCAGTATTTT. Encoded protein: CASSLRKGNAEHTDTQYF.

This chain connects TRBV10-3 to TRBJ2-6; 8 bases agree with TRBD1. CDR3 length: 18 residues. Germline CDR1 reads ENHRY; CDR2 reads SYGVKD. After removal of 4 bases from V and 1 base from J, the junction contained 9 bases not matched to a gene. The DNA of the CDR3 is TGTGCCATCAGTGGGGCCCAGGACAGGGAATCTGGGGCCAACGTCCTGACTTTC. This translates into CAISGAQDRESGANVLTF.

The V gene is TRBV2, the J gene TRBJ1-2; TRBD1 is a possible D gene (6 bases). The CDR3 contains 15 residues. Trimming removed 5 bases at V and 5 bases at J, with 18 bases between. Germline CDR1 and CDR2: SNHLY and FYNNEI. CDR3 protein: CASSSPDSVGYGYTF. The CDR3 nucleotides read TGTGCCAGCAGTTCCCCGGACAGCGTCGGTTATGGCTACACCTTC.

The table lists this clone with a few counts. The J gene is TRBJ2-3, the V gene TRBV5-1; 7 nucleotides match TRBD2. Trimming removed 0 bases from V and 2 bases from J; junction bases left unmatched: 6. Looked up from germline, CDR1 is SGHRS and CDR2 is YFSETQ. The CDR3 extends over 16 amino acids. In DNA form, the CDR3 reads TGCGCCAGCAGCTTGGTTCAGCGGGAAGCCACAGATACGCAGTATTTT. Its protein is CASSLVQREATDTQYF. The entire variable domain, with the rest obtained from reference TRBV5-1 and TRBJ2-3, is as follows: KAGVTQTPRYLIKTRGQQVTLSCSPISGHRSVSWYQQTPGQGLQFLFEYFSETQRNKGNFPGRFSGRQFSNSRSEMNVSTLELGDSALYLCASSLVQREATDTQYFGPGTRLTVL.

The gene calls are TRBV6-5 and TRBJ2-3, with D unclear. V lost 0 bases and J 2 bases, leaving 9 bases between the germline ends. The CDR3 totals 15 residues. CDR1 MNHEY and CDR2 SVGAGI come from the germline V gene. The CDR3 is CASSYSWDPTDTQYF. CDR3 in DNA: TGTGCCAGCAGTTACTCGTGGGATCCCACAGATACGCAGTATTTT.

A few counts support this clone. The chain carries TRBV30 and TRBJ2-3; 11 bases are shared with TRBD2. Trimming took 5 bases from V and 7 from J; bases not matched to a gene: 8. The CDR3 is 14 amino acids. Per the germline V gene, CDR1 is GTSNPN and CDR2 is SVGIG (reference sequence). CDR3 amino acids: CAWGPGTSGNTQYF. CDR3 nucleotides: TGTGCCTGGGGCCCTGGGACTAGCGGAAATACGCAGTATTTT.

This clone was seen more than once but under ten times. The gene calls are TRBV2 and TRBJ2-5; 9 bases align to TRBD2. V shed 3 bases, J shed 1 base, and the junction held 6 bases outside the gene matches. The length of the CDR3 is 16 residues. Germline CDR1 SNHLY, CDR2 FYNNEI. The CDR3 coding sequence is TGTGCCAGCAGTGATACGGGACTAGCAGTCCAAGAGACCCAGTACTTC. Translation gives CASSDTGLAVQETQYF.

The CDR3 spells CAVQDTRHTGELFF. CDR3 DNA sequence: TGTGCCGTCCAGGATACCCGGCACACCGGGGAGCTGTTTTTT. J is TRBJ2-2 and V is TRBV18; D remains unclear. Per the germline V gene, CDR1 is KGHSH and CDR2 is LQKENI. The CDR3 sequence is 14 residues long. Trimming left V 11 bases short and J 3 bases short, with 16 bases between.

A few counts support this clone. The chain uses TRBV29-1 and TRBJ2-1, with 11 bases lining up with TRBD2. The CDR3 is made up of 14 amino acids. V lost 7 bases and J lost 10; bases outside the gene matches: 12. The germline V gene has CDR1 SQVTM and CDR2 ANQGSEA. The CDR3 here is CSGAVAGGSDEQFF. In DNA, the CDR3 is TGCAGCGGCGCCGTAGCGGGAGGGTCGGACGAGCAGTTCTTC.

The rearrangement uses TRBV4-1 and TRBJ2-2, with TRBD1 identical over 7 bases. The V segment lost 6 bases and the J segment 0 bases; nucleotides outside the gene matches: 4. Germline lookup yields CDR1 MGHRA and CDR2 YSYEKL. This CDR3 is 15 amino acids long. CDR3 sequence: CASRRTGTNTGELFF. The CDR3 nucleotides are TGCGCCAGCAGGCGGACAGGAACGAACACCGGGGAGCTGTTTTTT.

The chain recombines TRBV10-3 with TRBJ2-1, with D tentatively TRBD1 (6 bases). There are 15 residues in the CDR3. Trimming cost V 2 bases and J 8 bases, with 16 bases left between them. Germline loops: CDR1 ENHRY, CDR2 SYGVKD. The CDR3 is CAISEEPTGTDEQFF. The CDR3 DNA reads TGTGCCATCAGTGAGGAACCTACAGGGACGGATGAGCAGTTCTTC.

This clone showed up just a few times. V gene TRBV5-6 combines with J gene TRBJ2-3; possibly TRBD2 for D (5 bases). The CDR3 is 11 amino acids. V shed 6 bases and J shed 6 bases, with 8 bases lying between them. Germline lookup yields CDR1 SGHDT and CDR2 YYEEEE. This CDR3 is CASTGWDTQYF. The CDR3 bases are TGTGCCAGCACGGGGTGGGATACGCAGTATTTT.